These 17 T cell receptor beta chains originate from one sample sequenced in a study of blood T cell repertoires in COVID-19. The assay was immunoSEQ multiplex PCR, and TCRdb's table has in-frame clones only and misses some. The sample has about 78,000 clones, around nine tenths seen once. Material for sequencing was peripheral blood. The receptors were sampled from a man over 45 with active or convalescent COVID-19.

The chain recombines TRBV5-1 with TRBJ1-1; D is unresolved. Germline CDR1 is SGHRS and CDR2 is YFSETQ. CDR3 length equals 14 residues. Trimming shortened V by 0 bases and J by 1 base, and 7 bases separated the two germline ends. The CDR3 loop is CASSLAVANTEAFF. The CDR3 bases are TGCGCCAGCAGCTTGGCGGTTGCGAACACTGAAGCTTTCTTT. The full variable domain, its missing parts supplied by reference TRBV5-1 and TRBJ1-1, is KAGVTQTPRYLIKTRGQQVTLSCSPISGHRSVSWYQQTPGQGLQFLFEYFSETQRNKGNFPGRFSGRQFSNSRSEMNVSTLELGDSALYLCASSLAVANTEAFFGQGTRLTVV.

The chain joins TRBV5-5 to TRBJ2-5; 8 nucleotides match TRBD1. Germline trimming cut 2 bases from V and 5 bases from J; bases unmatched to any gene: 5. The CDR3 extends over 14 amino acids. The germline V gene encodes CDR1 SGHKS and CDR2 YYEKEE (reference sequence). The DNA of the CDR3 is TGTGCCAGCAGCTTCGGGGACAGGTGGGAGACCCAGTACTTC. Translating gives CASSFGDRWETQYF.

The chain joins TRBV7-2 to TRBJ1-4; no definite D call. V gave up 5 bases and J gave up 5 bases, with 12 bases separating them. Germline V gives CDR1 SGHTA, CDR2 FQGNSA. This CDR3 contains 14 residues. CDR3 in amino acids: CASSPFGSNEKLFF. DNA for the CDR3: TGTGCCAGCAGCCCATTCGGGTCGAATGAAAAACTGTTTTTT.

The chain has TRBV10-3 and TRBJ1-3; the D gene is possibly TRBD1 (6 bases). The CDR3 is 20 residues long. Germline lookup yields CDR1 ENHRY and CDR2 SYGVKD. V lost 2 bases to trimming and J lost 0 bases, with 23 bases between them. In DNA, the CDR3 is TGTGCCATCAGTGAGGTAATGGGGGACACCCGCCATTCCTCTGGAAACACCATATATTTT. Translating it yields CAISEVMGDTRHSSGNTIYF.

The rearrangement uses TRBV6-5 and TRBJ2-5; 7 nucleotides match TRBD1. CDR1 MNHEY and CDR2 SVGAGI come from the germline V gene. The V segment lost 4 bases and the J segment 7 bases; nucleotides outside the gene matches: 6. The CDR3 spans 13 residues. For the CDR3, the DNA is TGTGCCAGCAGTTCGGGACCAGGGGGGACCCAGTACTTC. Its translation is CASSSGPGGTQYF.

The chain recombines TRBV11-2 with TRBJ1-6; 7 bases are a match to TRBD1. Trimming took 5 bases from V and 9 from J; bases not matched to a gene: 7. The CDR3 length is 14 residues. Germline V gene data show CDR1 as SGHAT and CDR2 as FQNNGV. CDR3 sequence reads: CASSPQTGTSPLHF. The CDR3, as DNA: TGTGCCAGCAGCCCACAGACAGGGACTTCACCCCTCCACTTT.

V usage is TRBV6-6 and J usage is TRBJ1-2, with a weak D call TRBD1 (5 bases). Trimming removed 6 bases at V and 5 bases at J, with 16 bases between. Germline V gene lookup returns CDR1 MNHNY and CDR2 SVGAGI (reference sequence). The CDR3 contains 14 residues. DNA for the CDR3: TGTGCCAGCAGCAGGTCCAGGGTCCCTTATGGCTACACCTTC. Residues: CASSRSRVPYGYTF.

This clone has just one count. The chain couples TRBV27 to TRBJ2-7; D may be TRBD1 (5 bases). Germline-derived CDR1 and CDR2 are MNHEY and SMNVEV (reference sequence). CDR3 length: 13 residues. The ends were cut back, 6 bases at V and 2 bases at J, with 11 bases in the middle. CDR3 in amino acids: CASSLQVTYEQYF. The DNA of the CDR3 is TGTGCCAGCAGCCTACAGGTGACCTACGAGCAGTACTTC.

This clone has only a few counts. V is TRBV4-3 and J is TRBJ1-2; tentative D call: TRBD1 (6 bases). The V end lost 3 bases, the J end lost 8 bases, and 10 bases lay between the germline ends. The CDR3 spans 12 residues. Germline V gene data show CDR1 as LGHNA and CDR2 as YSLEER. The DNA of the CDR3 is TGCGCCAGCAGCCATCGTCAGGGGGGCTACACCTTC. Its protein product is CASSHRQGGYTF.

This clone was found a few times. The chain combines TRBV5-1 with TRBJ2-7; TRBD1 agrees at 7 bases. V gave up 4 bases and J gave up 5 bases; unmatched junction bases: 9. The length of the CDR3 is 14 residues. CDR1 SGHRS and CDR2 YFSETQ come from the germline V gene. The CDR3 reads CASSVGTEQNEQYF. CDR3 coding DNA: TGCGCCAGCAGCGTAGGGACAGAGCAGAACGAGCAGTACTTC.

The rearrangement joins TRBV7-9 to TRBJ1-4, with 7 bases fitting TRBD1. Trimming took 1 base from V and 3 from J; bases not matched to a gene: 5. Per germline, CDR1 SEHNR and CDR2 FQNEAQ (reference sequence). The CDR3 runs 16 residues. CDR3: CASSLGRTGSNEKLFF. The CDR3 nucleotides read TGTGCCAGCAGCTTAGGGAGGACAGGCTCTAATGAAAAACTGTTTTTT.

This clone was recorded only once. For the CDR3, the DNA is TGTGCCAGCAGCTTACCCGGGACAGGGGTCACCGGGGAGCTGTTTTTT. It specifies CASSLPGTGVTGELFF. The rearrangement joins TRBV7-8 to TRBJ2-2, with 10 nucleotides matching TRBD1. The junction had 4 bases not matched to a gene; V was cut back by 2 bases and J by 4 bases. The CDR3 covers 16 residues. Germline CDR1 SGHVS, CDR2 FQNEAQ.

The chain recombines TRBV12-5 with TRBJ2-7; no definite D call. The CDR3 length is 14 residues. Per germline, CDR1 LGHNT and CDR2 FRNRAP. V dropped 6 bases and J dropped 7 bases, with 19 bases sitting between them. CDR3: CASGRPRRVEEQYF. CDR3 DNA: TGTGCTAGTGGCCGACCAAGACGGGTTGAGGAGCAGTACTTC.

The J gene is TRBJ1-6, the V gene TRBV2; tentative D call: TRBD1 (5 bases). The CDR3 totals 17 residues. With 1 base removed from V and 8 bases from J, the gap between germline ends came to 18 bases. Germline lookup yields CDR1 SNHLY and CDR2 FYNNEI. The CDR3, as DNA: TGTGCCAGCAGTGAAGATGTGTGGCAGGGTTCGGATTCACCCCTCCACTTT. Its protein is CASSEDVWQGSDSPLHF.

The V gene is TRBV25-1, the J gene TRBJ1-6; weak D call: TRBD1 (5 bases). CDR1 MGHDK and CDR2 SYGVNS come from the germline V gene. Trimming cost V 6 bases and J 3 bases, with 9 bases left between them. This CDR3 contains 14 residues. This CDR3 is CASSPTVYNSPLHF. In nucleotides, the CDR3 is TGTGCCAGCAGCCCGACAGTCTATAATTCACCCCTCCACTTT. Complete variable domain (other parts from reference TRBV25-1 and TRBJ1-6): EADIYQTPRYLVIGTGKKITLECSQTMGHDKMYWYQQDPGMELHLIHYSYGVNSTEKGDLSSESTVSRIRTEHFPLTLESARPSHTSQYLCASSPTVYNSPLHFGNGTRLTVT.

V usage is TRBV6-4 and J usage is TRBJ1-2; possibly TRBD1 for D (5 bases). CDR1 MRHNA and CDR2 SNTAGT come from the germline V gene. V shed 3 bases and J shed 5 bases, with 7 bases lying between them. This CDR3 is built from 12 residues. The DNA of the CDR3 is TGTGCCAGCAGTGAGCGGGGGTATGGCTACACCTTC. Residues: CASSERGYGYTF.

The chain is built from TRBV4-1 and TRBJ2-5; 8 bases map to TRBD2. The germline gives CDR1 MGHRA, CDR2 YSYEKL. J lost 5 bases, V lost 5 bases, and 10 bases had no gene match. The CDR3 sequence is 15 residues long. Written as DNA, the CDR3 is TGCGCCAGCAGCGAACGCGGGGGGCCCGGGGAGACCCAGTACTTC. Translation gives CASSERGGPGETQYF.